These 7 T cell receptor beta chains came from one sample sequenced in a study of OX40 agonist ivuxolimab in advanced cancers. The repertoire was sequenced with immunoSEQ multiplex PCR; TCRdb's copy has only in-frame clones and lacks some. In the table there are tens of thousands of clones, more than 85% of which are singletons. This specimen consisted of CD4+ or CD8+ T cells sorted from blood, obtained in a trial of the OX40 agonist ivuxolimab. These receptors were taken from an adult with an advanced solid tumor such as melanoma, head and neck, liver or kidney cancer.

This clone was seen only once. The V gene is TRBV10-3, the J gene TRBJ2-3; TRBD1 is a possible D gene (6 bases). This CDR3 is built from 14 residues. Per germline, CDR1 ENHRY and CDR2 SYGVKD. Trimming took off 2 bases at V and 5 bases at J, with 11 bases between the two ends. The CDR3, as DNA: TGTGCCATCAGTGAGGTACAGGGAGTAGATACGCAGTATTTT. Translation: CAISEVQGVDTQYF.

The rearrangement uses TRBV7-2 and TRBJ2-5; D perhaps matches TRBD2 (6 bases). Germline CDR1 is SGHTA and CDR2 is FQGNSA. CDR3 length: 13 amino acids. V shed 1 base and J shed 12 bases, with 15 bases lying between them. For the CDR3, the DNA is TGTGCCAGCAGCTTAGATACGAAGGGACTTAAGTACTTC. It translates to CASSLDTKGLKYF. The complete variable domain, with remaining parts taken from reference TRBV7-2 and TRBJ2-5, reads GAGVSQSPSNKVTEKGKDVELRCDPISGHTALYWYRQSLGQGLEFLIYFQGNSAPDKSGLPSDRFSAERTGGSVSTLTIQRTQQEDSAVYLCASSLDTKGLKYFGPGTRLLVL.

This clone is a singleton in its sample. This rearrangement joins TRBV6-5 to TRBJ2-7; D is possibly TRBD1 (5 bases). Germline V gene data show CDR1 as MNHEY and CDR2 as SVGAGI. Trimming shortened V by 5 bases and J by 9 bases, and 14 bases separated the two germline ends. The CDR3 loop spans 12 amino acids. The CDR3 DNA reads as TGTGCCAGCAGTGCCCCTAGGGGCGCGCAGTACTTC. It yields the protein CASSAPRGAQYF.

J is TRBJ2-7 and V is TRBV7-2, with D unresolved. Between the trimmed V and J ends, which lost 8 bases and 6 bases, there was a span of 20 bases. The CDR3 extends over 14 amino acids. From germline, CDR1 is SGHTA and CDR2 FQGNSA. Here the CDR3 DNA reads TGTGCCAGCGGTTCGTCAATACGCTTTCGCGAGCAGTACTTC. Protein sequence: CASGSSIRFREQYF. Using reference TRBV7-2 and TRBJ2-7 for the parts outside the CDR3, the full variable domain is GAGVSQSPSNKVTEKGKDVELRCDPISGHTALYWYRQSLGQGLEFLIYFQGNSAPDKSGLPSDRFSAERTGGSVSTLTIQRTQQEDSAVYLCASGSSIRFREQYFGPGTRLTVT.

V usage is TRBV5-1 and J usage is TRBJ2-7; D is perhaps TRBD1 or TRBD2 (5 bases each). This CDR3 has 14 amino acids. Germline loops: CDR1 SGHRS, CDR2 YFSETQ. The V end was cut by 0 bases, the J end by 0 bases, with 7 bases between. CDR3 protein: CASSLGGVSYEQYF. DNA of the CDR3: TGCGCCAGCAGCTTGGGAGGGGTCTCCTACGAGCAGTACTTC.

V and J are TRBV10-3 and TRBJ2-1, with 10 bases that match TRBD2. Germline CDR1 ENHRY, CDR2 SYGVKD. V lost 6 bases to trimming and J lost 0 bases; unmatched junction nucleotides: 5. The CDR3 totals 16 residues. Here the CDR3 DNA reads TGTGCCATCAGGACTAGCGGGTTCAGCTCCTACAATGAGCAGTTCTTC. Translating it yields CAIRTSGFSSYNEQFF.

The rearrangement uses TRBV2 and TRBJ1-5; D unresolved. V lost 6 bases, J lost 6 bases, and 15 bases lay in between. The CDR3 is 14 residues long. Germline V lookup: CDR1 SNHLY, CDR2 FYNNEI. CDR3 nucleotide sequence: TGTGCCAGCAGAGTAGACTCCCCGAGTCAGCCCCAGCATTTT. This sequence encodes CASRVDSPSQPQHF.